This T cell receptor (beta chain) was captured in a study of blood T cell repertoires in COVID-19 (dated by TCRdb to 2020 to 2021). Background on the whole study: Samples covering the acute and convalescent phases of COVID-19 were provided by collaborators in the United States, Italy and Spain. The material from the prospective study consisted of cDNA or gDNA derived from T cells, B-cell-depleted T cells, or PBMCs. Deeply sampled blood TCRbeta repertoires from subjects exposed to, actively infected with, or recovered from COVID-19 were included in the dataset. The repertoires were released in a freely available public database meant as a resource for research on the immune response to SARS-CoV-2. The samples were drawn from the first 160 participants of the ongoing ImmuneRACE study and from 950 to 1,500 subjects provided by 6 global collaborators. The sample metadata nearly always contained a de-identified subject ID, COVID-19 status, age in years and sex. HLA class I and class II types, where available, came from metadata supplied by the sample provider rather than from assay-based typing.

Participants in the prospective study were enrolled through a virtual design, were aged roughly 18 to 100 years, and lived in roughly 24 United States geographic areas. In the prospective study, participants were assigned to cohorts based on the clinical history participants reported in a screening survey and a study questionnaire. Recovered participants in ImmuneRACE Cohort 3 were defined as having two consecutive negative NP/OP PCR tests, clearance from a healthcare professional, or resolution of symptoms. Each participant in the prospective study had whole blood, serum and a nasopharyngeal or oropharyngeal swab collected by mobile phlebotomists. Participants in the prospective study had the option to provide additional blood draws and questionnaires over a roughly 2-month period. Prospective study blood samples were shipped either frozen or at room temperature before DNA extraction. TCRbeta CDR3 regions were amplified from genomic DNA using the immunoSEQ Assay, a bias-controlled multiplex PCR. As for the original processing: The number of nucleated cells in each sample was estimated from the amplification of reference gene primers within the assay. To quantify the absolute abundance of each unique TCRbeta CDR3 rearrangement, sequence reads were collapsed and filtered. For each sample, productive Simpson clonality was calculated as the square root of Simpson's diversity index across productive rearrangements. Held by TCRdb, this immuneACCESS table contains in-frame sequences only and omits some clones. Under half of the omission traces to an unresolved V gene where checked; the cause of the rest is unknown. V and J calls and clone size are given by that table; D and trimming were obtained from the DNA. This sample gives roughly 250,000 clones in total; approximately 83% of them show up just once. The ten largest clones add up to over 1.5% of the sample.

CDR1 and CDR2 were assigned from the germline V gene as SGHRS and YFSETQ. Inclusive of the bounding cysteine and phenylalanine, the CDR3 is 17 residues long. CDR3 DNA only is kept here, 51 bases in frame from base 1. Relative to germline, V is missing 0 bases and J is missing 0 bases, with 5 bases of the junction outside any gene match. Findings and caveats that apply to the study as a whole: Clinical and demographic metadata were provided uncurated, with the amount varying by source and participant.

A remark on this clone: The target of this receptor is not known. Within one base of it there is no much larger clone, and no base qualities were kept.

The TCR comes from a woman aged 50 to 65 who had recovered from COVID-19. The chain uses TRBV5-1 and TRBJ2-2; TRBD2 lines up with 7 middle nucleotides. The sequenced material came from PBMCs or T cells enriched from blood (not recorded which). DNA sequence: TGCGCCAGCAGCTTGGGGGCTAGCGGAACGAACACCGGGGAGCTGTTTTTT. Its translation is CASSLGASGTNTGELFF. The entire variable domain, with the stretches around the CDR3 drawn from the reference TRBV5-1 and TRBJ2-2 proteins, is KAGVTQTPRYLIKTRGQQVTLSCSPISGHRSVSWYQQTPGQGLQFLFEYFSETQRNKGNFPGRFSGRQFSNSRSEMNVSTLELGDSALYLCASSLGASGTNTGELFFGEGSRLTVL.